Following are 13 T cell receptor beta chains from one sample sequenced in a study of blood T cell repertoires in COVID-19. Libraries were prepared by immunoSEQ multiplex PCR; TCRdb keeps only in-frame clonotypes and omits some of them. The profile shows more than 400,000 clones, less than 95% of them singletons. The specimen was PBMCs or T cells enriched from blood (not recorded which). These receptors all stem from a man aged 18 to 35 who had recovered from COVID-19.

CDR3 coding DNA: TGTGCCAGCAGTGAGGAGCACCCATATGATCTCTCTGGAAACACCATATATTTT. Translation: CASSEEHPYDLSGNTIYF. This chain connects TRBV2 to TRBJ1-3, with D unclear. Germline assignment: CDR1 SNHLY and CDR2 FYNNEI. The CDR3 runs 18 residues. Trimming removed 3 bases from V and 0 bases from J, with 18 bases in between.

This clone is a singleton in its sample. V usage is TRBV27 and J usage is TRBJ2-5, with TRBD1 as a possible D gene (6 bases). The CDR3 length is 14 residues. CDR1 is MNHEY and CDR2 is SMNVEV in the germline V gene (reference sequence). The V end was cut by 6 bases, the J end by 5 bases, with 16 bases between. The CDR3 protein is CASSLGGIRETQYF. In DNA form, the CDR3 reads TGTGCCAGCAGCCTAGGGGGTATAAGGGAGACCCAGTACTTC.

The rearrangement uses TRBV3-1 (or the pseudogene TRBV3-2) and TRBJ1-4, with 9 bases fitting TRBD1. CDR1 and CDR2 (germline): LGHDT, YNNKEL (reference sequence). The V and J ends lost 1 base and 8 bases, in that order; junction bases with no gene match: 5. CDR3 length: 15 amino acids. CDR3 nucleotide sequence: TGTGCCAGCAGCCAAGTGGGGACAGGGTTGGAAAAACTGTTTTTT. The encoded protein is CASSQVGTGLEKLFF.

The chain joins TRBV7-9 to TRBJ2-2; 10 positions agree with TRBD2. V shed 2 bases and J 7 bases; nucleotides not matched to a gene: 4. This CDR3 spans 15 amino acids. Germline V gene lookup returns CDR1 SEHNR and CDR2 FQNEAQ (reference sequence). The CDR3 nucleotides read TGTGCCAGCAGCTTAATGGCTAGCGGGAGCGGGGAGCTGTTTTTT. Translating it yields CASSLMASGSGELFF.

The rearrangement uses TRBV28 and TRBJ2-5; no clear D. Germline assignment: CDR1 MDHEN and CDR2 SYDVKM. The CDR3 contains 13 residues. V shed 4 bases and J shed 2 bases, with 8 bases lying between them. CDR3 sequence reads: CASSSNAQETQYF. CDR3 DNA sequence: TGTGCCAGCAGTTCGAACGCGCAAGAGACCCAGTACTTC. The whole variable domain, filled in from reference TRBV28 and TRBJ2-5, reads DVKVTQSSRYLVKRTGEKVFLECVQDMDHENMFWYRQDPGLGLRLIYFSYDVKMKEKGDIPEGYSVSREKKERFSLILESASTNQTSMYLCASSSNAQETQYFGPGTRLLVL.

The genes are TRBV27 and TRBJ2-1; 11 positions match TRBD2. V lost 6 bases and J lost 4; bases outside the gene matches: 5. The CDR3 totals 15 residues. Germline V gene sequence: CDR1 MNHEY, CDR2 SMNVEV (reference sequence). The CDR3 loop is CASSQGLAVYNEQFF. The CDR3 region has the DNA TGTGCCAGCAGCCAGGGACTAGCGGTTTACAATGAGCAGTTCTTC.

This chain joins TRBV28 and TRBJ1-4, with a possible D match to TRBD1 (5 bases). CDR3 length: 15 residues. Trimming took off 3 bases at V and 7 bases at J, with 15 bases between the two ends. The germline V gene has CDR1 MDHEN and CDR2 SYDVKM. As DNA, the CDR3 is TGTGCCAGCAGTTTGTGGAGGGGATTAGGTGAAAAACTGTTTTTT. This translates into CASSLWRGLGEKLFF.

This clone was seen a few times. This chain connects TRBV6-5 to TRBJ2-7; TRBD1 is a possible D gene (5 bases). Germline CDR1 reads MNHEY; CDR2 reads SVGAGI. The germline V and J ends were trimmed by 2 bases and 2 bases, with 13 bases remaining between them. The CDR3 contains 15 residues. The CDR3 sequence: CASSYGRVPTYEQYF. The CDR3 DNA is TGTGCCAGCAGTTACGGCAGGGTACCTACCTACGAGCAGTACTTC.

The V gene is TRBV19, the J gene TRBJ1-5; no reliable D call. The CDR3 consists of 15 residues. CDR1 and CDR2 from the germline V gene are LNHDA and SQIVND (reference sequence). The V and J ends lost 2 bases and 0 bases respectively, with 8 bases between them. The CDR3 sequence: CASSISGYSNQPQHF. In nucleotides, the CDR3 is TGTGCCAGTAGTATATCGGGGTATAGCAATCAGCCCCAGCATTTT.

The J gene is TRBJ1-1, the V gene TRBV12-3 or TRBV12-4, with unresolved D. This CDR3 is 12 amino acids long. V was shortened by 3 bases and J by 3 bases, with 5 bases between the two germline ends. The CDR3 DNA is TGTGCCAGCAGTTTTAGCCACACTGAAGCTTTCTTT. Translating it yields CASSFSHTEAFF.

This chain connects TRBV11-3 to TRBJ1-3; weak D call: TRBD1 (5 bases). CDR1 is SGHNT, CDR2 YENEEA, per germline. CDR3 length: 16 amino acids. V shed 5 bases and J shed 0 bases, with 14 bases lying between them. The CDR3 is CASSRGARVSGNTIYF. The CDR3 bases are TGTGCCAGCAGCCGTGGGGCCCGAGTCTCTGGAAACACCATATATTTT.

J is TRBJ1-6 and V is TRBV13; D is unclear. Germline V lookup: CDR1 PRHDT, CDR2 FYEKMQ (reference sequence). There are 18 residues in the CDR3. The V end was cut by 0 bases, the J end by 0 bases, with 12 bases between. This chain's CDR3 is CASSLGKEASSYNSPLHF. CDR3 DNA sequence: TGTGCCAGCAGCTTAGGCAAGGAGGCTAGCTCCTATAATTCACCCCTCCACTTT.

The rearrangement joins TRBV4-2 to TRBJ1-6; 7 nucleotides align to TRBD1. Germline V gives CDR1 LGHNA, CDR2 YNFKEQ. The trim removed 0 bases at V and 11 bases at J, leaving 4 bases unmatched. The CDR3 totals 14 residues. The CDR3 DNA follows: TGTGCCAGCAGCCAAGATCAACAGGGGCCACCCCTCCACTTT. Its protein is CASSQDQQGPPLHF.